This TCR beta chain is from a study of T cell responses to AZD1222 COVID-19 vaccine. As for the study in general: Second-dose intervals of approximately 4 or approximately 12 weeks were pooled.

Sequenced by immunoSEQ multiplex PCR; TCRdb stores in-frame clones only, minus some. Of under 95,000 clones listed, roughly nine tenths were seen once; the top ten hold over 2%. From germline, CDR1 is SEHNR and CDR2 FQNEAQ (reference sequence). Trimming shortened V by 1 base and J by 9 bases, and 7 bases separated the two germline ends. This CDR3 spans 13 amino acids. Overall study results and limits: Within unmutated variant regions lay the reported targets of nearly half of spike-specific TCRs.

In its sample, this clone was seen once. Its specificity is not known. The V call is TRBV7-9, the J call TRBJ1-6, with a tentative D call TRBD1 (5 bases). Specimen: peripheral blood, collected on day 0 of AZD1222 vaccination. This sequence originates from an adult in good health. The CDR3 region is CASSLGGSSPLHF. The CDR3 nucleotides are TGTGCCAGCAGCTTAGGGGGGAGTTCACCCCTCCACTTT.